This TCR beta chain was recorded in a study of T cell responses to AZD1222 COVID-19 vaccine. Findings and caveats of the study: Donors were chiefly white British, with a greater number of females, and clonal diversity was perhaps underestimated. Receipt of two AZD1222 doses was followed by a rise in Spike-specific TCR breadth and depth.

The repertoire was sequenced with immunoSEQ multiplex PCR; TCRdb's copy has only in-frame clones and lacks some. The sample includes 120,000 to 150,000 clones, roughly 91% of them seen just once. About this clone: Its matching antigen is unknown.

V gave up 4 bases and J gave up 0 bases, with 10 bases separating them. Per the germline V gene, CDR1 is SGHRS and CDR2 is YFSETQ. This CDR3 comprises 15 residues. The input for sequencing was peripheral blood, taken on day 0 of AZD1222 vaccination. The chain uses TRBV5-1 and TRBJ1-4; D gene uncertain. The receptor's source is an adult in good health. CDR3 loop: CASSPHTATNEKLFF. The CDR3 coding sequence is TGCGCCAGCAGCCCCCACACAGCAACTAATGAAAAACTGTTTTTT.